Presented here are 8 T cell receptor beta chains from one specimen sequenced in a study of OX40 agonist ivuxolimab in advanced cancers. Libraries were prepared through the immunoSEQ multiplex PCR assay. TCRdb stores this immuneACCESS table with in-frame sequences only. Part of the clones is absent; in the studies checked, under half of the shortfall reflects unresolved V genes, and no reason is known for the rest. The sample table shows tens of thousands of clones, and about 80% are seen once. The ten largest clonotypes hold roughly 2.4% of the sample. The sample consisted of CD4+ or CD8+ T cells sorted from blood, taken in a trial of the OX40 agonist ivuxolimab. The receptors were sampled from an adult with an advanced solid tumor such as melanoma, head and neck, liver or kidney cancer.

This chain uses TRBV30 with TRBJ1-2; TRBD1 aligns across 12 bases. The CDR3 extends over 14 amino acids. Germline CDR1 is GTSNPN and CDR2 is SVGIG (reference sequence). Trimming at V came to 4 bases and at J to 7 bases, leaving 7 bases not matched to a gene. This chain's CDR3 is CAWIRDRGLFGYTF. The CDR3 DNA reads TGTGCCTGGATCCGGGACAGGGGGCTGTTTGGCTACACCTTC.

The V and J genes are TRBV21-1 and TRBJ2-3. TRBV21-1 is a pseudogene segment. This CDR3 contains 16 residues. The CDR3 sequence is CASSKRGVWGTDTQYF. The DNA of the CDR3 is TGTGCCAGCAGCAAGAGGGGGGTTTGGGGCACAGATACGCAGTATTTT.

The chain links TRBV30 to TRBJ1-4; D ambiguous. The CDR3 is made up of 15 amino acids. V gave up 0 bases and J gave up 8 bases, with 16 bases separating them. The V gene's germline CDR1 is GTSNPN and CDR2 SVGIG (reference sequence). The CDR3 nucleotides are TGTGCCTGGAGTGTAGGACGAGCAGTGGGGGAAAAACTGTTTTTT. Its protein product is CAWSVGRAVGEKLFF. The full variable domain, rest sourced from reference TRBV30 and TRBJ1-4, is SQTIHQWPATLVQPVGSPLSLECTVEGTSNPNLYWYRQAAGRGLQLLFYSVGIGQISSEVPQNLSASRPQDRQFILSSKKLLLSDSGFYLCAWSVGRAVGEKLFFGSGTQLSVL.

The genes are TRBV19 and TRBJ1-4; D is perhaps TRBD1 (5 bases). The CDR3 length is 17 residues. Trimming cost V 2 bases and J 4 bases, with 17 bases left between them. Germline CDR1 LNHDA, CDR2 SQIVND (reference sequence). The CDR3 DNA reads as TGTGCCAGTAGTATAAAGGGGAGAGGTTCCCTTAATGAAAAACTGTTTTTT. Protein sequence: CASSIKGRGSLNEKLFF.

The table lists this clone with a count of one. The chain joins TRBV9 to TRBJ2-5; 9 bases are shared with TRBD2. The CDR3 loop spans 15 amino acids. The trim removed 4 bases at V and 5 bases at J, leaving 9 bases unmatched. Per the germline V gene, CDR1 is SGDLS and CDR2 is YYNGEE. The CDR3 sequence is CASSPGAGGRETQYF. CDR3 in DNA: TGTGCCAGCAGCCCGGGGGCGGGAGGGCGTGAGACCCAGTACTTC.

As regards this clone: This sample includes further DNA sequences coding for the same CDR3. This chain joins TRBV19 and TRBJ2-3; weak D call: TRBD2 (5 bases). Trimming stripped 1 base from V and 3 bases from J, with 8 bases between. Germline CDR1 is LNHDA and CDR2 is SQIVND (reference sequence). There are 14 residues in the CDR3. The CDR3 DNA reads as TGTGCCAGTAGTATAGGCCTAGCAACAGATACGCAGTATTTT. The encoded protein is CASSIGLATDTQYF.

This clone was seen a few times. The V and J genes are TRBV30 and TRBJ1-1; D is uncertain. The CDR3 loop spans 13 amino acids. Trimming took off 5 bases at V and 0 bases at J, with 10 bases between the two ends. Per germline, CDR1 GTSNPN and CDR2 SVGIG (reference sequence). The CDR3 sequence is CAWGRALNTEAFF. The CDR3 bases are TGTGCCTGGGGGAGGGCACTGAACACTGAAGCTTTCTTT.

This chain uses TRBV7-9 with TRBJ2-5; TRBD1 might be the D (5 bases). The CDR3 consists of 14 residues. V gave up 5 bases and J gave up 5 bases, with 15 bases separating them. Germline assignment: CDR1 SEHNR and CDR2 FQNEAQ (reference sequence). CDR3: CASSPSGRVETQYF. The CDR3 nucleotides read TGTGCCAGCAGCCCTTCGGGCAGGGTCGAGACCCAGTACTTC. Looking up the rest from reference TRBV7-9 and TRBJ2-5 gives the full variable domain: DTGVSQNPRHKITKRGQNVTFRCDPISEHNRLYWYRQTLGQGPEFLTYFQNEAQLEKSRLLSDRFSAERPKGSFSTLEIQRTEQGDSAMYLCASSPSGRVETQYFGPGTRLLVL.